The 10 T cell receptor beta chains given below trace back to one sample, sequenced in a study of cytomegalovirus exposure and HLA in healthy donors. 60 Vbeta and 13 Jbeta primers were used in PCR. This table comes from immunoSEQ multiplex PCR, and its TCRdb copy is limited to in-frame clones, with some not included. This sample has roughly 80,000 clones, with about 70% found just once. The sequenced material came from PBMCs. The receptors come from a male donor in good health and CMV-seropositive.

The chain carries TRBV5-1 and TRBJ2-1; the match to TRBD2 covers 11 bases. Germline V gene data show CDR1 as SGHRS and CDR2 as YFSETQ. The CDR3 runs 15 residues. The J segment lost 3 bases and the V segment lost 6 bases, leaving 5 bases of the junction unmatched. The CDR3 here is CASTASGGNYNEQFF. CDR3 nucleotide sequence: TGCGCCAGCACTGCTAGCGGGGGGAACTACAATGAGCAGTTCTTC.

The V gene is TRBV29-1, the J gene TRBJ2-2; possibly TRBD1 for D (5 bases). CDR1 SQVTM and CDR2 ANQGSEA come from the germline V gene. Deletions cut 6 bases from V and 4 bases from J, with 12 bases between. The CDR3 covers 13 residues. CDR3 sequence reads: CSVVTGPTGELFF. CDR3 nucleotide sequence: TGCAGCGTCGTTACAGGCCCCACCGGGGAGCTGTTTTTT.

V and J are TRBV5-5 and TRBJ2-2; TRBD1 matches 10 bases. Germline-derived CDR1 and CDR2 are SGHKS and YYEKEE (reference sequence). J was trimmed by 5 bases and V by 3 bases; bases with no gene match: 7. This CDR3 has 16 residues. CDR3 bases: TGTGCCAGCAGCTCGAGACAGGGGGCAAAGACCGGGGAGCTGTTTTTT. Translating gives CASSSRQGAKTGELFF.

The chain carries TRBV2 and TRBJ2-5; 8 positions match TRBD1. Per germline, CDR1 SNHLY and CDR2 FYNNEI. The V gene end was trimmed by 6 bases and the J gene end by 4 bases; junction bases not matched to a gene: 7. The CDR3 has 14 residues. The CDR3, as DNA: TGTGCCAGCAGGACAGGGGACCCTCGAGAGACCCAGTACTTC. This encodes CASRTGDPRETQYF.

V is TRBV7-9 and J is TRBJ2-2, with 7 bases lining up with TRBD1. The CDR3 totals 16 residues. V gave up 1 base and J gave up 5 bases; unmatched junction bases: 7. Germline values: CDR1 SEHNR, CDR2 FQNEAQ (reference sequence). The CDR3 here is CASSLEAQGTTGELFF. In nucleotides, the CDR3 is TGTGCCAGCAGCTTAGAGGCACAGGGGACAACCGGGGAGCTGTTTTTT. The full variable domain, in which reference TRBV7-9 and TRBJ2-2 provide the parts outside the CDR3, is DTGVSQNPRHKITKRGQNVTFRCDPISEHNRLYWYRQTLGQGPEFLTYFQNEAQLEKSRLLSDRFSAERPKGSFSTLEIQRTEQGDSAMYLCASSLEAQGTTGELFFGEGSRLTVL.

This rearrangement joins TRBV30 to TRBJ2-5; TRBD1 matches 11 bases. Losses at the gene ends were 5 bases for V and 3 bases for J; bases not matched to a gene: 2. Germline CDR1 is GTSNPN and CDR2 is SVGIG (reference sequence). This CDR3 contains 13 residues. DNA of the CDR3: TGTGCCTGGGGGACAGGGGGAGAAGAGACCCAGTACTTC. This codes for CAWGTGGEETQYF.

This chain joins TRBV11-2 and TRBJ1-1; D unresolved. The germline V gene encodes CDR1 SGHAT and CDR2 FQNNGV. The CDR3 covers 17 residues. Trimming stripped 6 bases from V and 3 bases from J, with 23 bases between. Here the CDR3 reads CASSYRGSSGLYTEAFF. The CDR3, as DNA: TGTGCCAGCAGTTATAGAGGGTCATCTGGTCTTTACACTGAAGCTTTCTTT.

CDR3 DNA sequence: TGCGCCAGCAGCTATCTGGGGGGCGAGCAGTACTTC. Translating gives CASSYLGGEQYF. V usage is TRBV5-1 and J usage is TRBJ2-7, with TRBD2 as a possible D gene (6 bases). CDR3 length: 12 residues. Germline V gene data show CDR1 as SGHRS and CDR2 as YFSETQ. Trimming took off 3 bases at V and 6 bases at J, with 10 bases between the two ends.

This clone appeared a few times. Compared with germline, one end of the junction differs, possibly owing to a read error. The rearrangement joins TRBV30 to TRBJ2-5, with no clear D. The CDR3 is 13 residues long. Germline V gives CDR1 GTSNPN, CDR2 SVGIG (reference sequence). CDR3 in amino acids: CAWSDQPQATQYF. The DNA for the CDR3 is TGTGCCTGGAGTGACCAACCGCAAGCGACCCAGTACTTC.

This clone turned up a few times. The rearrangement links TRBV4-1 to TRBJ1-2, with D tentatively TRBD1 (6 bases). Per germline, CDR1 MGHRA and CDR2 YSYEKL. V was clipped by 0 bases and J by 8 bases, with 10 bases between them. The CDR3 covers 13 residues. CDR3 bases: TGCGCCAGCAGCCAAGAAATAGGGGGAGGCTACACCTTC. This translates into CASSQEIGGGYTF.